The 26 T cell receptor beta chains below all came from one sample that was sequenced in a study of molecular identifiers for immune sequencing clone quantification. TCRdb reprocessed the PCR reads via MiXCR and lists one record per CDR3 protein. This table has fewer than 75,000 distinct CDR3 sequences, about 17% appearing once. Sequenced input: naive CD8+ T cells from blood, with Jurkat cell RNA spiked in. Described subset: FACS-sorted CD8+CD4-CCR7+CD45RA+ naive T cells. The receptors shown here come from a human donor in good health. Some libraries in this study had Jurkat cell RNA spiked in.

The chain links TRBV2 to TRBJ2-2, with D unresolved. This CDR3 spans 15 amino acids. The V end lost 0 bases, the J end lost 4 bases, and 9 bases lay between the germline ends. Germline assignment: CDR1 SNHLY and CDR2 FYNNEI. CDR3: CASSEALGFTGELFF. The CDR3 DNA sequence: TGTGCCAGCAGTGAAGCGCTCGGATTCACCGGGGAGCTGTTTTTT.

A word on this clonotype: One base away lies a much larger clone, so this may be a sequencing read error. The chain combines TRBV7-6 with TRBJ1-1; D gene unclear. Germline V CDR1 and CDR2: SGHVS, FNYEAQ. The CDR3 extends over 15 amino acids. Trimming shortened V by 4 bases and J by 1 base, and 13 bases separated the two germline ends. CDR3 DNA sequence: TGTGCCAGCAGCTCCCATTCCGCATCGAACACTGAAGCTTTCTTT. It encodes CASSSHSASNTEAFF.

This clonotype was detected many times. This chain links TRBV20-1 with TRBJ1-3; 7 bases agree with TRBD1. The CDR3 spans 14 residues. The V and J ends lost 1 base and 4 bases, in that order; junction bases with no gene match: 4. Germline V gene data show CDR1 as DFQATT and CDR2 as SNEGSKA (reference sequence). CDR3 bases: TGCAGTGCTAGAGGAGACAGGGCCGGAAACACCATATATTTT. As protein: CSARGDRAGNTIYF.

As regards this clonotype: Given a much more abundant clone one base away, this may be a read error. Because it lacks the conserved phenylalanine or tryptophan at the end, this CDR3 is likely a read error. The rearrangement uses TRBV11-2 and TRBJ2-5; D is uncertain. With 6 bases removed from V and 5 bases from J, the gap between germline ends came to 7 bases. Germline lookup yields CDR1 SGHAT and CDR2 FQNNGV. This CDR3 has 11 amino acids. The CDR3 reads CASRVGETQYY. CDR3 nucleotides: TGTGCCAGCAGGGTTGGGGAGACCCAGTACTAC.

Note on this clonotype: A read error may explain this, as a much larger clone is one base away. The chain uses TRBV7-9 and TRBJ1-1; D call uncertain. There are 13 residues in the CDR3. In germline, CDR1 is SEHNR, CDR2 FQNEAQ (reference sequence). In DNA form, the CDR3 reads TGTGCCAGCAGCTTTCAGGTTAGCCCTGAAGCTTCCTTT. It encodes CASSFQVSPEASF.

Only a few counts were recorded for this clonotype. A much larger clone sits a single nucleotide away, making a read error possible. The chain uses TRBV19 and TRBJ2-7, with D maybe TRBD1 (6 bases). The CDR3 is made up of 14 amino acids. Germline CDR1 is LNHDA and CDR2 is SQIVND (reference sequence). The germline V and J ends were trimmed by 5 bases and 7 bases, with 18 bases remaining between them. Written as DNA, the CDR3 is TGTGCCAGTAGTCTTCAGGGGACAAATTGGGAGCAGTACTTC. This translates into CASSLQGTNWEQYF. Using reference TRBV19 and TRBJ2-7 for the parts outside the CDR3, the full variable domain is DGGITQSPKYLFRKEGQNVTLSCEQNLNHDAMYWYRQDPGQGLRLIYYSQIVNDFQKGDIAEGYSVSREKKESFPLTVTSAQKNPTAFYLCASSLQGTNWEQYFGPGTRLTVT.

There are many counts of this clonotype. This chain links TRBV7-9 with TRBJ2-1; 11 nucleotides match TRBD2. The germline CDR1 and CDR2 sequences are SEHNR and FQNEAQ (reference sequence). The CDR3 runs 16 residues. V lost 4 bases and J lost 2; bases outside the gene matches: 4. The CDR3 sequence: CASSSHSGRAYNEQFF. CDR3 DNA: TGTGCCAGCAGCTCTCATAGCGGGAGGGCCTACAATGAGCAGTTCTTC.

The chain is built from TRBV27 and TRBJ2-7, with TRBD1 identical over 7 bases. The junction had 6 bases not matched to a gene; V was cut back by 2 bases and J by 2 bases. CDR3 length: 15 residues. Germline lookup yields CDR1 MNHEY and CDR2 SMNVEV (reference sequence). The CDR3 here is CASSLTGASTYEQYF. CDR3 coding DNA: TGTGCCAGCAGTTTAACAGGGGCAAGCACCTACGAGCAGTACTTC.

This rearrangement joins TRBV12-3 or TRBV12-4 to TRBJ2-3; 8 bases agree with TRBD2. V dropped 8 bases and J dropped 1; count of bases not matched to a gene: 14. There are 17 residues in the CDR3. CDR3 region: CASPPGSAGGGTDTQYF. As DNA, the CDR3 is TGTGCCAGCCCCCCCGGGTCGGCGGGAGGTGGCACAGATACGCAGTATTTT.

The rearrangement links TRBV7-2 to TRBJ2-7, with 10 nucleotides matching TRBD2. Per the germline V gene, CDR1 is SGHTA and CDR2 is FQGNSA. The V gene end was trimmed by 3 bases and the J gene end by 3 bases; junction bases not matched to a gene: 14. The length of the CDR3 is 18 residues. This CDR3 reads CASSFYAVAGGPDYEQYF. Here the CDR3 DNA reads TGTGCCAGCAGCTTCTACGCTGTAGCGGGAGGCCCAGACTACGAGCAGTACTTC.

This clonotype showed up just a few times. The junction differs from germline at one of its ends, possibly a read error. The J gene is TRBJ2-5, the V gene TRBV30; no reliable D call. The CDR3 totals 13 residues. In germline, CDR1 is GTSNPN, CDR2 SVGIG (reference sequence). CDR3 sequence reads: CTWSVLQAETQHF. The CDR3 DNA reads TGTACCTGGAGTGTACTTCAGGCGGAGACCCAGCACTTC.

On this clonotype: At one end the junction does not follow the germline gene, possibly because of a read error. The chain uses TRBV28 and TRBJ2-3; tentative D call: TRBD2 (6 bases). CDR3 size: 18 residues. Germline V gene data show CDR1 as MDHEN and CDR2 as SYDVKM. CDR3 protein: CAGSLRPGTGGFTDTQYF. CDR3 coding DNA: TGTGCCGGCAGTTTAAGGCCCGGGACTGGCGGTTTCACAGATACGCAGTATTTT.

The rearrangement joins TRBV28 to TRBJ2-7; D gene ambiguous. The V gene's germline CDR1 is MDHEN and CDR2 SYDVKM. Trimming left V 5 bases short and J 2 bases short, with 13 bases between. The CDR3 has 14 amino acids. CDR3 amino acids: CASSPMTLPYEQYF. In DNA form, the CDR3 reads TGTGCCAGCAGTCCGATGACACTCCCCTACGAGCAGTACTTC.

The CDR3, as DNA: TGTGCCAGCAGTTTGTGGGGCGGGGATGAAAAACTGTTTTTT. Amino acid sequence: CASSLWGGDEKLFF. The chain links TRBV12-3 or TRBV12-4 to TRBJ1-4; possibly TRBD1 for D (5 bases). V shed 3 bases and J shed 6 bases, with 11 bases lying between them. CDR3 length equals 14 residues.

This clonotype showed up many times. In DNA form, the CDR3 reads TGTGCCAGCAGCCCCCGTCAGGACAGGCTATTTGAAGCTTTCTTT. It specifies CASSPRQDRLFEAFF. V gene TRBV3-1 combines with J gene TRBJ1-1, with 7 bases that match TRBD1. J lost 7 bases, V lost 4 bases, and 12 bases had no gene match. Germline loops: CDR1 LGHDT, CDR2 YNNKEL (reference sequence). The CDR3 totals 15 residues.

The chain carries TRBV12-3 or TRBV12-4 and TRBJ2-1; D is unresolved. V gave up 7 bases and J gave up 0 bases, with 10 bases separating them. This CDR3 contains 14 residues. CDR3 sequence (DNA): TGTGCCAGCATCCAGGCAATCTCCTACAATGAGCAGTTCTTC. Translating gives CASIQAISYNEQFF.

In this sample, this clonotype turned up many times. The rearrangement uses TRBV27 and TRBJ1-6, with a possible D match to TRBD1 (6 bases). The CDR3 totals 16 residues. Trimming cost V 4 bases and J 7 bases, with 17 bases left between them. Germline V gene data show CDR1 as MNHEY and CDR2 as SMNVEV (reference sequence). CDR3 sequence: CASSSRWGALNSPLHF. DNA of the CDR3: TGTGCCAGCAGTTCCCGATGGGGGGCCCTAAATTCACCCCTCCACTTT.

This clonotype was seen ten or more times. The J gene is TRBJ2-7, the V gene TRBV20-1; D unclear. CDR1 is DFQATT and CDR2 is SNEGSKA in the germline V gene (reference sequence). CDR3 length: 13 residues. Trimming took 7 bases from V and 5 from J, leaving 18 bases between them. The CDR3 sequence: CSGELGYNHEQYF. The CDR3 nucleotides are TGCAGTGGGGAATTGGGATACAACCACGAGCAGTACTTC.

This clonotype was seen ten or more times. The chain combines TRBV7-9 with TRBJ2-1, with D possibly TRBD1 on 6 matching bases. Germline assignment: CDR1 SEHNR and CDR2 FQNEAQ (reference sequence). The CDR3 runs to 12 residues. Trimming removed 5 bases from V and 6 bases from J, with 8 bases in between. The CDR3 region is CASSGQTNEQFF. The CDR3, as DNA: TGTGCCAGCAGCGGACAGACCAATGAGCAGTTCTTC.

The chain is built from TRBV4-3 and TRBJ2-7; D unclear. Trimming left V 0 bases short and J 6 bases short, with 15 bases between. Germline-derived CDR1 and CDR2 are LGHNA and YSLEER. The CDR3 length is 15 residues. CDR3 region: CASSQDLATITEQYF. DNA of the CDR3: TGCGCCAGCAGCCAAGATCTCGCGACAATTACCGAGCAGTACTTC.

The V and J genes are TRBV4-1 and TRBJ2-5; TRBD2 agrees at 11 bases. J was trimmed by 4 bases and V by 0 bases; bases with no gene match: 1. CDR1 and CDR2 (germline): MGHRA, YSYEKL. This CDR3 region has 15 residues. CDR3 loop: CASSQEGTSGETQYF. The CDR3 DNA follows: TGCGCCAGCAGCCAAGAAGGGACTAGCGGAGAGACCCAGTACTTC.

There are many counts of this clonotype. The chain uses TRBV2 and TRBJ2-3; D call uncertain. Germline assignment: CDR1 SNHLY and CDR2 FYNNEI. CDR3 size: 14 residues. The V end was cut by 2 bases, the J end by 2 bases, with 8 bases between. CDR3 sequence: CASSEPRLTDTQYF. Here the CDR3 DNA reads TGTGCCAGCAGTGAACCCCGACTCACAGATACGCAGTATTTT.

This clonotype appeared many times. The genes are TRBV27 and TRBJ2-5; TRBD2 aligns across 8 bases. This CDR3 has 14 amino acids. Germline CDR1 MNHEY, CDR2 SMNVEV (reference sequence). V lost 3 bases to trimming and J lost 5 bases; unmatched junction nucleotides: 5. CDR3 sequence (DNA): TGTGCCAGCAGTTTCTATGCGGGAGGCGAGACCCAGTACTTC. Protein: CASSFYAGGETQYF.

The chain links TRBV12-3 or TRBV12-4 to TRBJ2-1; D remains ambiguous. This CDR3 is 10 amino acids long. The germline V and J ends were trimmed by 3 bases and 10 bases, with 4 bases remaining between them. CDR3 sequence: CASSLEEQFF. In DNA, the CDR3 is TGTGCCAGCAGTTTGGAGGAGCAGTTCTTC.

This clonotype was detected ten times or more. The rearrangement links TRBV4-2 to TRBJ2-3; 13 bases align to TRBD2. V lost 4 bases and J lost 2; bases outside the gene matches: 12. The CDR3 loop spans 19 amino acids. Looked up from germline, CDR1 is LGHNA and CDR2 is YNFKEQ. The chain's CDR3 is CASSPLPAGTSGNTDTQYF. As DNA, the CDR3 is TGTGCCAGCAGCCCACTACCAGCCGGGACTAGCGGGAACACAGATACGCAGTATTTT.

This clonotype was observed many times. This CDR3 is CASSSGLVVYEQYF. For the CDR3, the DNA is TGTGCCAGCAGTTCGGGACTAGTTGTCTACGAGCAGTACTTC. V usage is TRBV12-3 or TRBV12-4 and J usage is TRBJ2-7; 8 bases map to TRBD2. The CDR3 is 14 residues long. V gave up 4 bases and J gave up 3 bases; unmatched junction bases: 5.